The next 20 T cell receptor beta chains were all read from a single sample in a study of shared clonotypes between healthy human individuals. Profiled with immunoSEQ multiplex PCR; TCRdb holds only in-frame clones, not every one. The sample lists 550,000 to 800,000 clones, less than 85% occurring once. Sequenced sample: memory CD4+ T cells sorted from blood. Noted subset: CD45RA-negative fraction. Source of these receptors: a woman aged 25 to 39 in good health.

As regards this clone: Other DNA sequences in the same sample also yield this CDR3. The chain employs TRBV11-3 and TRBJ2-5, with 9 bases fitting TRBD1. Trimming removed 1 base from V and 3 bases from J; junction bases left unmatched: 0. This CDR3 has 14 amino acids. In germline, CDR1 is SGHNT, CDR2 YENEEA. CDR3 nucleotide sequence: TGTGCCAGCAGCTTAGGGGACAGGGAAGAGACCCAGTACTTC. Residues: CASSLGDREETQYF.

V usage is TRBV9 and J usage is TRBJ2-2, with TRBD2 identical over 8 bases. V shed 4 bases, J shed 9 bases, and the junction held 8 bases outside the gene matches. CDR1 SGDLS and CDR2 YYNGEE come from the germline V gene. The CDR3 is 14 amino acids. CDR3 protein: CASSLGLEDRELFF. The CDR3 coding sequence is TGTGCCAGCAGCCTGGGACTAGAAGACCGGGAGCTGTTTTTT.

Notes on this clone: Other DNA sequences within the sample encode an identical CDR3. CDR3 sequence (DNA): TGCGCCAGCAGCTGGGACTCAAACACCGGGGAGCTGTTTTTT. Amino acids: CASSWDSNTGELFF. This sequence joins TRBV5-1 and TRBJ2-2, with D maybe TRBD2 (6 bases). CDR1 is SGHRS, CDR2 YFSETQ, per germline. The CDR3 is 14 amino acids. With 3 bases removed from V and 2 bases from J, the gap between germline ends came to 8 bases.

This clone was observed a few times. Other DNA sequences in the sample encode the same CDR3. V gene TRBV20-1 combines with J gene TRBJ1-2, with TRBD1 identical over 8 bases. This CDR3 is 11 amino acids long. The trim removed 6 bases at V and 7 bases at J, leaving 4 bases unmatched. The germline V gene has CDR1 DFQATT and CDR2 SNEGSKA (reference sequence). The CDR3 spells CSARTGGGYTF. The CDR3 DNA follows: TGCAGTGCCCGAACAGGGGGTGGCTACACCTTC.

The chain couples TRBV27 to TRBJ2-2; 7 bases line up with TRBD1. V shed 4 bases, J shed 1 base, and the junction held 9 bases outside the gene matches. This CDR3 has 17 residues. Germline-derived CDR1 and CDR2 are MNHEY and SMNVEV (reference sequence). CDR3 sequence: CASSSYLRDRNTGELFF. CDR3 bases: TGTGCCAGCAGTTCCTACCTCCGGGACAGGAACACCGGGGAGCTGTTTTTT.

The chain's CDR3 is CSVTEPAEETQYF. The DNA of the CDR3 is TGCAGCGTTACCGAACCAGCGGAAGAGACCCAGTACTTC. This chain joins TRBV29-1 and TRBJ2-5, with a weak D call TRBD2 (5 bases). V lost 5 bases to trimming and J lost 3 bases, with 13 bases between them. The CDR3 is 13 amino acids. Germline assignment: CDR1 SQVTM and CDR2 ANQGSEA. Drawing the rest from reference TRBV29-1 and TRBJ2-5, the complete variable domain is SAVISQKPSRDICQRGTSLTIQCQVDSQVTMMFWYRQQPGQSLTLIATANQGSEATYESGFVIDKFPISRPNLTFSTLTVSNMSPEDSSIYLCSVTEPAEETQYFGPGTRLLVL.

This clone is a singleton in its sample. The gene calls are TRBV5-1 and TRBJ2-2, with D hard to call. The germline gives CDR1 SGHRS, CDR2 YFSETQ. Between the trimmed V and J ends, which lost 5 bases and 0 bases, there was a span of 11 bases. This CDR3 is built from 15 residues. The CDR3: CASRSTTANTGELFF. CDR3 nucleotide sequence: TGCGCCAGCAGATCGACAACCGCGAACACCGGGGAGCTGTTTTTT.

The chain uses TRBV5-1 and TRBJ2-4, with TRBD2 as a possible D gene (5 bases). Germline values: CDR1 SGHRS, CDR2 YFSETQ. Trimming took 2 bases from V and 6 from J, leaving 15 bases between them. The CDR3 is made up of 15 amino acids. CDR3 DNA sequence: TGCGCCAGCAGCTTCGTGTCGGACGGAGGAAACATTCAGTACTTC. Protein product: CASSFVSDGGNIQYF.

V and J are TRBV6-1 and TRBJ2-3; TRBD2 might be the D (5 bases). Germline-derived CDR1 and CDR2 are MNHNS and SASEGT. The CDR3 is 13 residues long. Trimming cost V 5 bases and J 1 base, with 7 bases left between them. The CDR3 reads CASSRGRTDTQYF. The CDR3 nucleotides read TGTGCCAGCAGTAGAGGGCGCACAGATACGCAGTATTTT.

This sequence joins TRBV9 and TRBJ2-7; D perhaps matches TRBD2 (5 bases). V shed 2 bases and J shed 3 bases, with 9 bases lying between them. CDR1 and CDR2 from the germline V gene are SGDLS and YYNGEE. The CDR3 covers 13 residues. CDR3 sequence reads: CASSVGIDYEQYF. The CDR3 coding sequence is TGTGCCAGCAGCGTCGGGATTGACTACGAGCAGTACTTC.

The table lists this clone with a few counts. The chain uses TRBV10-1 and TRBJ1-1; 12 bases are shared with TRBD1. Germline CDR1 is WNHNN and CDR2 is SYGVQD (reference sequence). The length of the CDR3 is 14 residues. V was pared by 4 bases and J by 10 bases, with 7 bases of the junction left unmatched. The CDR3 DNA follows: TGCGCCAGCAGTGGAACCCGGGACAGGGGGCGAGCTTTCTTT. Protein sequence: CASSGTRDRGRAFF.

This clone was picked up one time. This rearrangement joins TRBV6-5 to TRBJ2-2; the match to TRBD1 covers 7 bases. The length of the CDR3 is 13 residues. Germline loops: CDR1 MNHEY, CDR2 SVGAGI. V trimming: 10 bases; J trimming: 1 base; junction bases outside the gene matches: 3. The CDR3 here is CATRTGNTGELFF. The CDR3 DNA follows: TGTGCCACCCGGACAGGGAACACCGGGGAGCTGTTTTTT.

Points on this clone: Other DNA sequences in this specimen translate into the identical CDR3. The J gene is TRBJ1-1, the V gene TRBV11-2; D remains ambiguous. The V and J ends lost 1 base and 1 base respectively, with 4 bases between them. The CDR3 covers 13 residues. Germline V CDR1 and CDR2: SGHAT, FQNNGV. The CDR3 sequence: CASSLAGNTEAFF. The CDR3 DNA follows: TGTGCCAGCAGCTTAGCAGGGAACACTGAAGCTTTCTTT.

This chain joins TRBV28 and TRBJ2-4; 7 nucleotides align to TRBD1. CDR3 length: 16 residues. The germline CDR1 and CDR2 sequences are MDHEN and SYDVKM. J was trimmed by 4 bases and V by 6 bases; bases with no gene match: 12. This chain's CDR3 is CASSATGTAIKNIQYF. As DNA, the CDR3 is TGTGCCAGCAGCGCCACCGGGACAGCAATAAAAAACATTCAGTACTTC.

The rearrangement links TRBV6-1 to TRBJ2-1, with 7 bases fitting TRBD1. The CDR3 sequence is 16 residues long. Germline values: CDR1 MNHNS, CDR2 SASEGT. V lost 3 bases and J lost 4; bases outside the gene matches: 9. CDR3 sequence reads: CASSEIWTGVYNEQFF. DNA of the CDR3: TGTGCCAGCAGTGAGATTTGGACAGGAGTATACAATGAGCAGTTCTTC.

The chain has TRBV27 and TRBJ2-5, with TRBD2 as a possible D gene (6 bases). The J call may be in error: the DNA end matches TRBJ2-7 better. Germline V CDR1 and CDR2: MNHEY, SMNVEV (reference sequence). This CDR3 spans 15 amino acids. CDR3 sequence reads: CASSVTSLPIYEQYF. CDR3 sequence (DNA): TGTGCCAGCAGTGTAACTAGCTTGCCGATCTACGAGCAGTACTTC.

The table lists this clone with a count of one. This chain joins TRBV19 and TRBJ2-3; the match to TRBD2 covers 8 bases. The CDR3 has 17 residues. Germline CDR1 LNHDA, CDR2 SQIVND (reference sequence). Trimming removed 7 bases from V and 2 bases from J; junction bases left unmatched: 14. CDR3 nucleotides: TGTGCCAGTAACCCACTTCCGGGACTAGAGACCACAGATACGCAGTATTTT. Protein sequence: CASNPLPGLETTDTQYF. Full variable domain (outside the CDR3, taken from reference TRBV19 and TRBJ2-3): DGGITQSPKYLFRKEGQNVTLSCEQNLNHDAMYWYRQDPGQGLRLIYYSQIVNDFQKGDIAEGYSVSREKKESFPLTVTSAQKNPTAFYLCASNPLPGLETTDTQYFGPGTRLTVL.

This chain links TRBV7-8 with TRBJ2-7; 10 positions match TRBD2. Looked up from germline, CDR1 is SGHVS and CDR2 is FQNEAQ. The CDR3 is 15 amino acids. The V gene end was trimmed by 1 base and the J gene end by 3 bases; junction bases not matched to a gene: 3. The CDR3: CASSLESSGSYEQYF. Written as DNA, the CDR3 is TGTGCCAGCAGCTTAGAGTCTAGCGGGAGCTACGAGCAGTACTTC.

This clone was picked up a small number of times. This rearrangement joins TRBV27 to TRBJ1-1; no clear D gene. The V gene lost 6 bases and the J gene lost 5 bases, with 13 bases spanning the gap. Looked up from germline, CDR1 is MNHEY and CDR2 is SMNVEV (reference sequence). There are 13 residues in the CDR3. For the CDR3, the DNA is TGTGCCAGCAGGGGTGCCTTGGGGACTGAAGCTTTCTTT. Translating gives CASRGALGTEAFF.

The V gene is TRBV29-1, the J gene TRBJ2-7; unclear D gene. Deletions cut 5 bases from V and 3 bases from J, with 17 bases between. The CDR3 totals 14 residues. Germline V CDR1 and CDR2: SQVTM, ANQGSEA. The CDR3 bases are TGCAGCGTTCTTCCGGGCCACGGCATCTACGAGCAGTACTTC. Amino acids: CSVLPGHGIYEQYF.